The rows below give T cell receptor beta chains drawn from one sample of a study of shared clonotypes between healthy human individuals. The assay was immunoSEQ multiplex PCR, and TCRdb's table has in-frame clones only and misses some. Of about 2.4 million clones detected, approximately 90% appear once; the ten largest clones hold over 0.12%. Sample: naive CD4+ T cells sorted from blood. All receptors derive from a man between 18 and 29 years old in good health. Both conserved end residues are part of each CDR3. Each record gives: J gene, D gene, clone size, V gene, CDR3 DNA, CDR3 protein. A D gene is named only where the DNA matches it firmly. Size tells how often a clone was seen (once, few, many) or the class of an expanded clone, and some rows leave it out.

j_gene: TRBJ2-5
d_gene: -
abundance: -
v_gene: TRBV9
CDR3nt: TGTGCCAGCAGCGTAGTGGATATCCCCAGAGATGGAGTGACCCAGTACTTC
CDR3aa: CASSVVDIPRDGVTQYF

j_gene: TRBJ2-2
d_gene: -
abundance: -
v_gene: TRBV28
CDR3nt: TGTGCCAGCAGCCGCCGTGGTGTGAACACCGGGGAGCTGTTTTTT
CDR3aa: CASSRRGVNTGELFF

j_gene: TRBJ2-2
d_gene: -
abundance: -
v_gene: TRBV11-2
CDR3nt: TGTGCCAGCAGCCAAGGCTCAGGGGCGAACACCGGGGAGCTGTTTTTT
CDR3aa: CASSQGSGANTGELFF

j_gene: TRBJ2-7
d_gene: -
abundance: -
v_gene: TRBV5-5
CDR3nt: TGTGCCAGCAGCTTGGGGCAGGCTCGCGAGCAGTACTTC
CDR3aa: CASSLGQAREQYF

j_gene: TRBJ1-5
d_gene: TRBD1
abundance: -
v_gene: TRBV6-1
CDR3nt: TGTGCCAGCCGACAGGGGAATAGCAATCAGCCCCAGCATTTT
CDR3aa: CASRQGNSNQPQHF

j_gene: TRBJ2-4
d_gene: -
abundance: -
v_gene: TRBV4-1
CDR3nt: TGCGCCAGCAGCCCAAGATCGTCAGGGTCTCTAGCCAAAAACATTCAGTACTTC
CDR3aa: CASSPRSSGSLAKNIQYF

j_gene: TRBJ1-2
d_gene: -
abundance: -
v_gene: TRBV7-2
CDR3nt: TGTGCCAGCAGCTTAGTAGCGCCTCTTCTTCGGACTAACTATGGCTACACCTTC
CDR3aa: CASSLVAPLLRTNYGYTF

j_gene: TRBJ2-7
d_gene: -
abundance: -
v_gene: TRBV2
CDR3nt: TGTGCCAGCAAAAACCAGGGAGGCTACGAGCAGTACTTC
CDR3aa: CASKNQGGYEQYF

j_gene: TRBJ1-4
d_gene: -
abundance: few
v_gene: TRBV6-6
CDR3nt: TGTGCCTCATGGGGCCGGGATGAAAAACTGTTTTTT
CDR3aa: CASWGRDEKLFF

j_gene: TRBJ2-1
d_gene: TRBD2
abundance: once
v_gene: TRBV5-8
CDR3nt: TGTGCCATCCACAGGGGCGCCTTAGGACTAGCGAGCAATGAGCAGTTCTTC
CDR3aa: CAIHRGALGLASNEQFF

j_gene: TRBJ1-2
d_gene: -
abundance: few
v_gene: TRBV6-1
CDR3nt: TGTGCCAGCAGTGAAGCGCTGGCGGTTACTAGCACCTTC
CDR3aa: CASSEALAVTSTF

j_gene: TRBJ1-1
d_gene: TRBD1
abundance: -
v_gene: TRBV7-8
CDR3nt: TGTGCCAGCAGCTTAGAACAGGGGGTTCTGAACACTGAAGCTTTCTTT
CDR3aa: CASSLEQGVLNTEAFF

j_gene: TRBJ2-1
d_gene: TRBD2
abundance: -
v_gene: TRBV4-1
CDR3nt: TGCGCCAGCAGCCACCTACCCCCATCAGCGGGAGGCTACAATGAGCAGTTCTTC
CDR3aa: CASSHLPPSAGGYNEQFF

j_gene: TRBJ2-1
d_gene: TRBD2
abundance: -
v_gene: TRBV6-5
CDR3nt: TGTGCCAGCAGTTACGCGGGACTAGCGGGGGACAATGAGCAGTTCTTC
CDR3aa: CASSYAGLAGDNEQFF

j_gene: TRBJ2-7
d_gene: -
abundance: -
v_gene: TRBV9
CDR3nt: TGTGCCAGCAGCGTAGAATGGGGTTGGTCCTACGAGCAGTACTTC
CDR3aa: CASSVEWGWSYEQYF

j_gene: TRBJ2-5
d_gene: TRBD2
abundance: -
v_gene: TRBV6-5
CDR3nt: TGTGCCAGCAGTTACTCTCCAGCGGGAGGTGAAGAGACCCAGTACTTC
CDR3aa: CASSYSPAGGEETQYF

j_gene: TRBJ2-7
d_gene: -
abundance: -
v_gene: TRBV6-5
CDR3nt: TGTGCCAGCAGTTACTCGGACCGGGCCGAGCAGTACTTC
CDR3aa: CASSYSDRAEQYF

j_gene: TRBJ1-3
d_gene: -
abundance: -
v_gene: TRBV6-6
CDR3nt: TGTGCCAGCAGCCACGGGGAGGGGCTGGCTGGAAACACCATATATTTT
CDR3aa: CASSHGEGLAGNTIYF

j_gene: TRBJ2-3
d_gene: -
abundance: -
v_gene: TRBV14
CDR3nt: TGTGCCAGCAGTTTCGGAGGGGTGTCTAGCACAGATACGCAGTATTTT
CDR3aa: CASSFGGVSSTDTQYF

j_gene: TRBJ2-1
d_gene: -
abundance: -
v_gene: TRBV7-2
CDR3nt: TGTGCCAGCAAAATCGGACCGGACTACAATGAGCAGTTCTTC
CDR3aa: CASKIGPDYNEQFF

j_gene: TRBJ1-1
d_gene: -
abundance: few
v_gene: TRBV30
CDR3nt: TGTGCCTGGAGTATTCAGGGTGATGACGCTTTCTTT
CDR3aa: CAWSIQGDDAFF

j_gene: TRBJ1-1
d_gene: -
abundance: -
v_gene: TRBV7-2
CDR3nt: TGTGCCAGCAGCCCTAACAGGTGGGGTGAGTCTAAGGGGAACACTGAAGCTTTCTTT
CDR3aa: CASSPNRWGESKGNTEAFF

j_gene: TRBJ1-4
d_gene: -
abundance: -
v_gene: TRBV5-1
CDR3nt: TGCGCCAGCAGCCACGGGGTATCTAATGAAAAACTGTTTTTT
CDR3aa: CASSHGVSNEKLFF

j_gene: TRBJ2-1
d_gene: -
abundance: -
v_gene: TRBV19
CDR3nt: TGTGCCAGTAGTATAAATAGGCTCCGGGACGGTTACAATGAGCAGTTCTTC
CDR3aa: CASSINRLRDGYNEQFF

j_gene: TRBJ2-4
d_gene: TRBD2
abundance: -
v_gene: TRBV30
CDR3nt: TGTGCCTGGAGGGCGCCCGGGACTAAGCACATTCAGTACTTC
CDR3aa: CAWRAPGTKHIQYF

j_gene: TRBJ2-5
d_gene: -
abundance: -
v_gene: TRBV10-1
CDR3nt: TGCGCCAGCAGTGAGGACGGGGCGGCGGCCCAGTACTTC
CDR3aa: CASSEDGAAAQYF

j_gene: TRBJ1-2
d_gene: TRBD1
abundance: -
v_gene: TRBV10-3
CDR3nt: TGTGCCATCAGTGAGTCGGAGGCTCAGGGGGGAGGCTACACCTTC
CDR3aa: CAISESEAQGGGYTF

j_gene: TRBJ2-2
d_gene: -
abundance: -
v_gene: TRBV6-1
CDR3nt: TGTGCCGGGGGCTTGTTTGGTGCCGGGGAGCTGTTTTTT
CDR3aa: CAGGLFGAGELFF

j_gene: TRBJ2-1
d_gene: -
abundance: -
v_gene: TRBV28
CDR3nt: TGTGCCAGCAGTTTAGTCAATGAGCAGTTCTTC
CDR3aa: CASSLVNEQFF

j_gene: TRBJ2-1
d_gene: TRBD1
abundance: -
v_gene: TRBV7-2
CDR3nt: TGTGCCAGCCTTGACGACAGGGGTCACAATGAGCAGTTCTTC
CDR3aa: CASLDDRGHNEQFF

j_gene: TRBJ2-2
d_gene: -
abundance: -
v_gene: TRBV7-6
CDR3nt: TGTGCCAGCAGCGCCTCAGGGGATAGACCGAACACCGGGGAGCTGTTTTTT
CDR3aa: CASSASGDRPNTGELFF

j_gene: TRBJ1-2
d_gene: -
abundance: -
v_gene: TRBV28
CDR3nt: TGTGCCAGCAGTTTAGCAACAGATTATGGCTACACCTTC
CDR3aa: CASSLATDYGYTF

j_gene: TRBJ2-5
d_gene: -
abundance: -
v_gene: TRBV18
CDR3nt: TGTGCCAGCTCACCACGGAGGGGATTCCAAGAGACCCAGTACTTC
CDR3aa: CASSPRRGFQETQYF

j_gene: TRBJ1-6
d_gene: -
abundance: -
v_gene: TRBV5-6
CDR3nt: TGTGCCAGCAGCTTTAGGCAGCCTAATTCACCCCTCCACTTT
CDR3aa: CASSFRQPNSPLHF

j_gene: TRBJ2-3
d_gene: -
abundance: -
v_gene: TRBV2
CDR3nt: TGTGCCAGCAGTGGGTTCCTGAGGGGCACAGATACGCAGTATTTT
CDR3aa: CASSGFLRGTDTQYF

j_gene: TRBJ2-2
d_gene: TRBD2
abundance: -
v_gene: TRBV19
CDR3nt: TGTGCCAGTAGTATAAGACTAGCGGCGGACGTGAGGGAGCTGTTTTTT
CDR3aa: CASSIRLAADVRELFF

j_gene: TRBJ2-7
d_gene: -
abundance: -
v_gene: TRBV5-1
CDR3nt: TGCGCCAGCAGCCCCTCCGCGACACGGGGCTACGAGCAGTACTTC
CDR3aa: CASSPSATRGYEQYF

j_gene: TRBJ1-4
d_gene: TRBD1
abundance: -
v_gene: TRBV18
CDR3nt: TGTGCCAGCTCACCGGGACAGTGGAATGAAAAACTGTTTTTT
CDR3aa: CASSPGQWNEKLFF

j_gene: TRBJ1-1
d_gene: -
abundance: -
v_gene: TRBV2
CDR3nt: TGTGCCAGCAGTCCAGGGAACCTGAACACTGAAGCTTTCTTT
CDR3aa: CASSPGNLNTEAFF

j_gene: TRBJ2-2
d_gene: -
abundance: -
v_gene: TRBV9
CDR3nt: TGTGCCAGCAGCGTAGACCCGAGCACCGGGGAGCTGTTTTTT
CDR3aa: CASSVDPSTGELFF

j_gene: TRBJ2-1
d_gene: -
abundance: -
v_gene: TRBV21-1
CDR3nt: TGTGCCAGCAGCAAAGCCAGGGGCCCAGGCAATGAGCAGTTCTTC
CDR3aa: CASSKARGPGNEQFF

j_gene: TRBJ2-3
d_gene: -
abundance: -
v_gene: TRBV5-1
CDR3nt: TGCGCCAGCAGCTTGGTGAGCTACAGGGAGGGCTCCCAACACGATACGCAGTATTTT
CDR3aa: CASSLVSYREGSQHDTQYF